This T cell receptor (beta chain) appears in the sequencing data of a study of cytomegalovirus exposure and HLA in healthy donors. CDR1 is MRHNA and CDR2 is SNTAGT in the germline V gene. V lost 2 bases and J lost 6; bases outside the gene matches: 0. The CDR3 spans 14 residues. It was with 60 Vbeta and 13 Jbeta primers that the PCR ran. This table comes from immunoSEQ multiplex PCR, and its TCRdb copy is limited to in-frame clones, with some not included. The data hold approximately 110,000 clones, with roughly 80% observed a single time. This clone was observed a few times. This chain connects TRBV6-4 to TRBJ2-2; 10 bases map to TRBD1. Source material: PBMCs. This clonotype originated in a female donor in good health and CMV-seropositive. The CDR3 DNA is TGTGCCAGCAGTGACGGGACAGGGGCCGGGGAGCTGTTTTTT. As protein: CASSDGTGAGELFF.